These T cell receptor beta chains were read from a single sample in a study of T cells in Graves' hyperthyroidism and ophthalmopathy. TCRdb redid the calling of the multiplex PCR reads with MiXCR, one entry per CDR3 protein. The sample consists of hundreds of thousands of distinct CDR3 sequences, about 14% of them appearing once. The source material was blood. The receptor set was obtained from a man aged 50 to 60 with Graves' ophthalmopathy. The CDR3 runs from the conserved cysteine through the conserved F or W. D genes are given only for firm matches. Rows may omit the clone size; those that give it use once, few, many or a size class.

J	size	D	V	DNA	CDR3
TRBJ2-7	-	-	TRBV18	TGTGCCAGCTCACAGATTCCAGGAACGACCTCCTACGAGCAGTACTTC	CASSQIPGTTSYEQYF
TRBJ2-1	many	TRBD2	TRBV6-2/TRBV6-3	TGTGCCAGCACACTAGCGGGAGGTAGATACAATGAGCAGTTCTTC	CASTLAGGRYNEQFF
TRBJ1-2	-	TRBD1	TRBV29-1	TGCAGCGTTGAACAGGGACAGGGAGGTGGCTACACCTTC	CSVEQGQGGGYTF
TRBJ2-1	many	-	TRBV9	TGTGCCAGCAGCGGACCTGGGGGGGGGCTCAATGAGCAGTTCTTC	CASSGPGGGLNEQFF
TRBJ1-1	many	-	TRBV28	TGTGCCAGCGTTTCGAACACTGAAGCTTTCTTT	CASVSNTEAFF
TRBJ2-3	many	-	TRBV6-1	TGTGCCAGCAGTGAAGTGGGGGGTATTCGTACGCAGTATTTT	CASSEVGGIRTQYF
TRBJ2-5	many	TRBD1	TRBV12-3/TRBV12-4	TGTGCCAGCAGCCCGAGGGGACAGGGGGAAGAGACCCAGTACTTC	CASSPRGQGEETQYF
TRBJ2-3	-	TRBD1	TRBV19	TGTGCCAGTAGAAGGGGACAGGGGGCAGGACCGGGAGATACGCAGTATTTT	CASRRGQGAGPGDTQYF
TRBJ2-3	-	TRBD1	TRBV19	TGTGCCAGTACCCCGGGGACAGGGGAGCAGGGGGCCACAGATACGCAGTATTTT	CASTPGTGEQGATDTQYF
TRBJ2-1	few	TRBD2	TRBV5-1	TGCGCCAGCAGTTTGCACCAGACTAGCGGGAGAGGTAACAATGAGCAGTTCTTC	CASSLHQTSGRGNNEQFF
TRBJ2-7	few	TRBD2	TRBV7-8	TGTGCCAGCAGCTACCAGACTAGCGGGGGCCCCTACGAGCAGTACTTC	CASSYQTSGGPYEQYF
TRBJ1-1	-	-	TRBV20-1	TGCAGTGCTGACCTCCGGCAGAACACTGAAGCTTTCTTT	CSADLRQNTEAFF
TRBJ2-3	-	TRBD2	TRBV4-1	TGCGCCAGCAGCCAAAGGGAGGGCCCAGATACGCAGTATTTT	CASSQREGPDTQYF
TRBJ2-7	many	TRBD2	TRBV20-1	TGCAGTGGCGGGAGGGCCGCCTACGAGCAGTACTTC	CSGGRAAYEQYF
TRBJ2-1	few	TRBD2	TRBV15	TGTGCCACCAGCAGAGATGGACTAGCGGGAGGCCAGAGGGAGTTCTTC	CATSRDGLAGGQREFF
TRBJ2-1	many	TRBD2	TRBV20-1	TGCAGTGCTCCGGGACTAGCGAGCTATGAGCAGTTCTTC	CSAPGLASYEQFF
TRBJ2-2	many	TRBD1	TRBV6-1	TGTGCCAGCAGTCAAGGGACAGGGTTCACCACCGGGGAGCTGTTTTTT	CASSQGTGFTTGELFF
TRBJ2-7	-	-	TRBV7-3	TGTGCCAGCAGCTTCCAGTACTCCTACGAGCAGTACTTC	CASSFQYSYEQYF
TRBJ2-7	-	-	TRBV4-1	TGCGCCAGCAGCCAAGTTTCGGAATCCTACGAGCAGTACTTC	CASSQVSESYEQYF
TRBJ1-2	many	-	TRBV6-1	TGTGCCAGCAGCGACGCTAGCGGACCAATCTATGGCTACACCTTC	CASSDASGPIYGYTF
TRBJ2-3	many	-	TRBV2	TGTGCCAGCAGTGAACAGGGGCCCACAGATACGCAGTATTTT	CASSEQGPTDTQYF
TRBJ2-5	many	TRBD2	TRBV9	TGTGCCAGCAGCGCCGGGGGGGGCCTGTACCAAGAGACCCAGTACTTC	CASSAGGGLYQETQYF
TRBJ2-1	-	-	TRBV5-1	TGCGCCAGCAGCTGGGCCCCTGCCAATGAGCAGTTCTTC	CASSWAPANEQFF
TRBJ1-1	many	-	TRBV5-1	TGCGCCAGCAGCCCCCGACAGAAGAACACTGAAGCTTTCTTT	CASSPRQKNTEAFF
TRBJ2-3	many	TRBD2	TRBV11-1	TGTGCCAGCAGCTTAGCCACCGGGGGACTATCGACAGATACGCAGTATTTT	CASSLATGGLSTDTQYF
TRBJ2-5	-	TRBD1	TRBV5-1	TGCGCCAGCAGCTCGGGACAGCCGGGACAAGAGACCCAGTACTTC	CASSSGQPGQETQYF
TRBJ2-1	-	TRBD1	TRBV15	TGTGCCACCAGCACCACAGGGGGCCCCTACAATGAGCAGTTCTTC	CATSTTGGPYNEQFF
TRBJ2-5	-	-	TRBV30	TGTGCCTGGAGTCAATCGGAGACCCAGTACTTC	CAWSQSETQYF
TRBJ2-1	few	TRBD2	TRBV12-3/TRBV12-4	TGTGCCAGCAGTTTATGGGAGGGACTGGACAATGAGCAGCTCTTC	CASSLWEGLDNEQLF
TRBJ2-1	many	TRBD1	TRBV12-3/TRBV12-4	TGTGCCAGCAGCCTACCGGGACAGGAAGGTAATGAGCAGTTCTTC	CASSLPGQEGNEQFF
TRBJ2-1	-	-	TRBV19	TGTGCCAGTAGTACCTCCTTGGGACCCTACAACCAGTTCTTC	CASSTSLGPYNQFF
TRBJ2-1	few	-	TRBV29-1	TGCAGCGTTGAATCTCTTGGGGCTCACAATGAGCAGTTCTTC	CSVESLGAHNEQFF
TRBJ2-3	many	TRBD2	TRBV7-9	TGTGCCAGCAGTCAAGCGGGAGCGACTAGCACAGATACGCAGTATTTT	CASSQAGATSTDTQYF
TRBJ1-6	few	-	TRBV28	TGTGCCAGCAGTTTGCCGAACTCCTATAATTCACCCCTCCACTTT	CASSLPNSYNSPLHF
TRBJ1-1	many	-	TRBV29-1	TGCAGCGGGGGGGGGACTGAAGCTTTCTTT	CSGGGTEAFF
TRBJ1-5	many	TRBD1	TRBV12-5	TGTGCTAGTGCCCTGACAGGGGCGGACGCCTTCAATAGCAATCAGCCCCAGCATTTT	CASALTGADAFNSNQPQHF
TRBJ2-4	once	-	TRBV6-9	TGTGCCAACAGTTACCAGGGAATAGCCAAAAACATTCCGTACTTC	CANSYQGIAKNIPYF
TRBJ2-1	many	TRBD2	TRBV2	TGTGCCAGCAGTGATGAAGCGGGAGCGCAGTTCTTC	CASSDEAGAQFF
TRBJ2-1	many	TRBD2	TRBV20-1	TGCAGTGCCCAGCTAGCGGGAGTTGCAAATGAGCAGTTCTTC	CSAQLAGVANEQFF
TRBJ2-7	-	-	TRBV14	TGTGCCAGCAGCCCCCGAACGTACTACGAGCAGTACTTC	CASSPRTYYEQYF
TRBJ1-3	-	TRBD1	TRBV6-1	TGTGCCAGCAGTGAGAAGACAGGGGCAGGAAACACCATATATTTT	CASSEKTGAGNTIYF